One sample yielded the 20 T cell receptor beta chains listed below, sequenced in a study of blood T cell repertoires in COVID-19 (dated by TCRdb to 2020 to 2022). The receptor library was made with the immunoSEQ multiplex PCR assay. What TCRdb holds here is the immuneACCESS table cut down to in-frame rearrangements. Part of the clones is not present; checked against another copy, under half of the missing clones reflect an unresolved V gene, and the others are unexplained. Present in this sample are roughly 150,000 clones, approximately 84% of which were seen just once. The ten largest clones represent approximately 2.6% of the sample. The specimen sequenced was peripheral blood. The receptor source for this set is a woman older than 75 with COVID-19, enrolled during active disease.

The chain links TRBV11-1 to TRBJ2-7; a weak D match, TRBD2 (6 bases). V gave up 3 bases and J gave up 4 bases, with 16 bases separating them. The CDR3 contains 15 residues. From germline, CDR1 is SGHAT and CDR2 FQDESV (reference sequence). The CDR3 DNA reads as TGTGCCAGCAGCTTTTTGGCGGGAAAAGGGTACGAGCAGTACTTC. As protein: CASSFLAGKGYEQYF.

The rearrangement joins TRBV6-5 to TRBJ2-7; a possible D gene is TRBD2 (5 bases). In germline, CDR1 is MNHEY, CDR2 SVGAGI. Trimming removed 0 bases from V and 3 bases from J, with 15 bases in between. The CDR3 length is 16 residues. CDR3 residues: CASSYSSPSTFYEQYF. In DNA, the CDR3 is TGTGCCAGCAGTTACTCGAGTCCTAGCACCTTCTACGAGCAGTACTTC.

This rearrangement joins TRBV9 to TRBJ2-7, with D perhaps matching TRBD1 (5 bases). This CDR3 spans 13 amino acids. Germline CDR1 reads SGDLS; CDR2 reads YYNGEE. Trimming pared 3 bases from V and 1 base from J, leaving 8 bases between. The DNA for the CDR3 is TGTGCCAGCAGCGGGGGCGCTTCCTACGAGCAGTACTTC. Its translation: CASSGGASYEQYF.

The rearrangement uses TRBV7-2 and TRBJ1-6, with unresolved D. Between the trimmed V and J ends, which lost 4 bases and 6 bases, there was a span of 13 bases. The germline gives CDR1 SGHTA, CDR2 FQGNSA. The CDR3 has 15 amino acids. CDR3 DNA: TGTGCCAGCAGCTCCGTGTCCCGTCTTAATTCACCCCTCCACTTT. Protein: CASSSVSRLNSPLHF.

V usage is TRBV6-1 and J usage is TRBJ2-1, with D maybe TRBD1 (6 bases). Trimming pared 2 bases from V and 4 bases from J, leaving 18 bases between. CDR3 length: 17 residues. Germline V gives CDR1 MNHNS, CDR2 SASEGT. The CDR3 sequence is CASSELSRGAPYNEQFF. DNA of the CDR3: TGTGCCAGCAGTGAACTATCCAGGGGTGCCCCTTACAATGAGCAGTTCTTC.

This clone was observed a few times. The chain links TRBV9 to TRBJ1-2, with 9 bases identical to TRBD1. V dropped 6 bases and J dropped 8; count of bases not matched to a gene: 5. This CDR3 region has 12 residues. Per germline, CDR1 SGDLS and CDR2 YYNGEE. The chain's CDR3 is CASKGTGSGYTF. For the CDR3, the DNA is TGTGCCAGCAAGGGGACAGGGAGCGGCTACACCTTC.

The chain combines TRBV18 with TRBJ1-4; 12 bases are a match to TRBD1. V shed 3 bases and J 8 bases; nucleotides not matched to a gene: 4. Germline lookup yields CDR1 KGHSH and CDR2 LQKENI. The CDR3 has 15 residues. The CDR3 DNA sequence: TGTGCCAGCTCACCGGGGACAGGGGGCCGGGAAAAACTGTTTTTT. It encodes CASSPGTGGREKLFF.

The rearrangement links TRBV2 to TRBJ2-5; 8 positions match TRBD2. Trimming took 8 bases from V and 7 from J; bases not matched to a gene: 6. The germline CDR1 and CDR2 sequences are SNHLY and FYNNEI. This CDR3 comprises 12 residues. In DNA form, the CDR3 reads TGTGCCAGCCGGGGGGGCGGATGGACCCAGTACTTC. Translated: CASRGGGWTQYF.

J is TRBJ2-1 and V is TRBV30; D is unresolved. The germline V gene has CDR1 GTSNPN and CDR2 SVGIG (reference sequence). The V and J ends lost 2 bases and 7 bases respectively, with 15 bases between them. The CDR3 has 14 residues. DNA of the CDR3: TGTGCCTGGAGTATGGGTTCGACAAGGAATGAGCAGTTCTTC. This sequence encodes CAWSMGSTRNEQFF. The variable domain in full, with the rest retrieved from reference TRBV30 and TRBJ2-1, is SQTIHQWPATLVQPVGSPLSLECTVEGTSNPNLYWYRQAAGRGLQLLFYSVGIGQISSEVPQNLSASRPQDRQFILSSKKLLLSDSGFYLCAWSMGSTRNEQFFGPGTRLTVL.

V is TRBV27 and J is TRBJ1-1; TRBD1 matches at 8 bases. Germline V gene lookup returns CDR1 MNHEY and CDR2 SMNVEV (reference sequence). J was trimmed by 5 bases and V by 0 bases; bases with no gene match: 5. CDR3 length: 15 amino acids. This CDR3 is CASSLSSRGRTEAFF. For the CDR3, the DNA is TGTGCCAGCAGTTTATCGAGCAGGGGGCGGACTGAAGCTTTCTTT.

The chain combines TRBV29-1 with TRBJ1-2; no clear D gene. CDR1 and CDR2 (germline): SQVTM, ANQGSEA. Trimming cost V 7 bases and J 3 bases, with 12 bases left between them. The CDR3 has 12 residues. The CDR3 nucleotides read TGCAGCGCTGGTAACGGGGACTATGGCTACACCTTC. Its translation: CSAGNGDYGYTF.

The rearrangement uses TRBV27 and TRBJ1-5; 7 bases fit TRBD1. The V gene end was trimmed by 0 bases and the J gene end by 8 bases; junction bases not matched to a gene: 10. CDR1 is MNHEY, CDR2 SMNVEV, per germline (reference sequence). The CDR3 is 16 amino acids. The CDR3: CASSLSLQGSTEPQHF. DNA of the CDR3: TGTGCCAGCAGTTTATCATTACAGGGGTCTACTGAGCCCCAGCATTTT.

The CDR3 DNA reads as TGCGCCAGCAGCTCTGCGGGACAGGCGAATCAGCCCCAGCATTTT. As protein: CASSSAGQANQPQHF. The chain has TRBV5-1 and TRBJ1-5, with TRBD1 matching over 8 bases. Losses at the gene ends were 3 bases for V and 4 bases for J; bases not matched to a gene: 6. The germline V gene has CDR1 SGHRS and CDR2 YFSETQ. The CDR3 sequence is 15 residues long. The whole variable domain, filled in from reference TRBV5-1 and TRBJ1-5, reads KAGVTQTPRYLIKTRGQQVTLSCSPISGHRSVSWYQQTPGQGLQFLFEYFSETQRNKGNFPGRFSGRQFSNSRSEMNVSTLELGDSALYLCASSSAGQANQPQHFGDGTRLSIL.

This chain uses TRBV27 with TRBJ2-7; weak D call: TRBD1 (6 bases). Germline CDR1 is MNHEY and CDR2 is SMNVEV (reference sequence). Trimming took off 0 bases at V and 4 bases at J, with 13 bases between the two ends. This CDR3 is 15 amino acids long. The CDR3 is CASSLSWAGVYEQYF. For the CDR3, the DNA is TGTGCCAGCAGTTTATCGTGGGCAGGGGTTTACGAGCAGTACTTC.

J is TRBJ2-1 and V is TRBV5-1, with 9 bases identical to TRBD1. Germline values: CDR1 SGHRS, CDR2 YFSETQ. This CDR3 is built from 15 residues. Trimming removed 4 bases from V and 6 bases from J; junction bases left unmatched: 8. The CDR3 region is CASSPRQGVGNEQFF. DNA of the CDR3: TGCGCCAGCAGCCCGCGACAGGGGGTCGGCAATGAGCAGTTCTTC.

The rearrangement joins TRBV29-1 to TRBJ2-5; tentatively, D is TRBD1 (7 bases). The CDR3 loop spans 13 amino acids. Germline loops: CDR1 SQVTM, CDR2 ANQGSEA. V gave up 3 bases and J gave up 5 bases, with 13 bases separating them. DNA for the CDR3: TGCAGCGTTGATCAGGGGGGCCGGGAGACCCAGTACTTC. Translation: CSVDQGGRETQYF.

This rearrangement joins TRBV5-6 to TRBJ1-1, with no clear D. Trimming removed 1 base at V and 6 bases at J, with 10 bases between. From germline, CDR1 is SGHDT and CDR2 YYEEEE. CDR3 size: 13 residues. The chain's CDR3 is CASSLRYYAEAFF. The CDR3 nucleotides read TGTGCCAGCAGCTTGCGGTATTACGCTGAAGCTTTCTTT.

This chain connects TRBV2 to TRBJ1-1; D is perhaps TRBD1 (6 bases). V was trimmed by 2 bases and J by 5 bases, leaving 12 bases between them. Germline V lookup: CDR1 SNHLY, CDR2 FYNNEI. This CDR3 is 14 amino acids long. CDR3 sequence: CASSEQGLGTEAFF. In DNA form, the CDR3 reads TGTGCCAGCAGTGAACAGGGGTTGGGGACTGAAGCTTTCTTT.

The chain recombines TRBV7-3 with TRBJ2-7, with a tentative D call TRBD1 (6 bases). Deletions cut 2 bases from V and 8 bases from J, with 7 bases between. The CDR3 runs 11 residues. Germline loops: CDR1 SGHTA, CDR2 FQGTGA. In DNA, the CDR3 is TGTGCCAGCAGCTTAGGACAGAAGCAGTACTTC. This encodes CASSLGQKQYF. Full variable domain (missing parts from reference TRBV7-3 and TRBJ2-7): GAGVSQTPSNKVTEKGKYVELRCDPISGHTALYWYRQSLGQGPEFLIYFQGTGAADDSGLPNDRFFAVRPEGSVSTLKIQRTERGDSAVYLCASSLGQKQYFGPGTRLTVT.

The chain carries TRBV5-1 and TRBJ2-3, with D tentatively TRBD2 (6 bases). CDR3 length: 16 residues. V was cut by 0 bases and J by 1 base, with 12 bases left in between. Germline V gene sequence: CDR1 SGHRS, CDR2 YFSETQ. CDR3 residues: CASSLVGGDRTDTQYF. CDR3 sequence (DNA): TGCGCCAGCAGCTTGGTGGGCGGGGACCGCACAGATACGCAGTATTTT.